A single sample gave rise to the 30 T cell receptor beta chains below, sequenced in a study of blood T cell repertoires in COVID-19. TCRdb keeps only in-frame clones here, not all; method: immunoSEQ multiplex PCR. The sample yields under 300,000 clones, 82% seen once. Sequenced input: peripheral blood. These receptors all stem from an elderly woman with active or convalescent COVID-19.

This clone was seen more than once but under ten times. This sequence joins TRBV5-6 and TRBJ1-1; D may be TRBD1 (5 bases). V lost 6 bases, J lost 6 bases, and 15 bases lay in between. The germline V gene encodes CDR1 SGHDT and CDR2 YYEEEE. CDR3 size: 13 residues. The DNA for the CDR3 is TGTGCCAGCACCTCTCGACAGAAGTCTGAAGCTTTCTTT. Protein: CASTSRQKSEAFF.

The V call is TRBV6-6, the J call TRBJ2-3; a possible D gene is TRBD1 (6 bases). CDR3 size: 13 residues. Germline assignment: CDR1 MNHNY and CDR2 SVGAGI (reference sequence). Deletions cut 8 bases from V and 5 bases from J, with 14 bases between. CDR3 coding DNA: TGTGCCAGCTCCCCCCTGGGACAAGATACGCAGTATTTT. Translated, it gives CASSPLGQDTQYF.

The V call is TRBV29-1, the J call TRBJ2-1; possible D gene TRBD1, 6 bases. CDR3 length equals 15 residues. V lost 6 bases and J lost 0, with 15 bases in between. Germline V CDR1 and CDR2: SQVTM, ANQGSEA. CDR3 region: CSVVTGKSSYNEQFF. CDR3 nucleotide sequence: TGCAGCGTAGTCACAGGGAAAAGCTCCTACAATGAGCAGTTCTTC.

The chain carries TRBV30 and TRBJ1-5, with TRBD1 matching over 8 bases. This CDR3 region has 15 residues. The ends lost 3 bases at V and 4 bases at J; junction bases unmatched: 8. Germline V gene lookup returns CDR1 GTSNPN and CDR2 SVGIG (reference sequence). Here the CDR3 reads CAWRAGGLRNQPQHF. DNA of the CDR3: TGTGCCTGGAGGGCAGGGGGCCTTCGAAATCAGCCCCAGCATTTT. The full variable domain, rest sourced from reference TRBV30 and TRBJ1-5, is SQTIHQWPATLVQPVGSPLSLECTVEGTSNPNLYWYRQAAGRGLQLLFYSVGIGQISSEVPQNLSASRPQDRQFILSSKKLLLSDSGFYLCAWRAGGLRNQPQHFGDGTRLSIL.

This clone was seen a single time. J is TRBJ1-1 and V is TRBV20-1; D is possibly TRBD1 (5 bases). From germline, CDR1 is DFQATT and CDR2 SNEGSKA (reference sequence). V was pared by 5 bases and J by 11 bases, with 15 bases between. The CDR3 covers 11 residues. As DNA, the CDR3 is TGCAGTGCTGCCAGGGATACGGCCGCTTTCTTT. Encoded protein: CSAARDTAAFF.

The chain couples TRBV5-1 to TRBJ2-7, with 8 bases fitting TRBD1. This CDR3 is built from 14 residues. Germline assignment: CDR1 SGHRS and CDR2 YFSETQ. V lost 1 base, J lost 5 bases, and 5 bases stayed unmatched. The CDR3, as DNA: TGCGCCAGCAGCTTGCGACAGGGGAACGACGAGCAGTACTTC. Translated: CASSLRQGNDEQYF.

The rearrangement uses TRBV28 and TRBJ2-2; D is perhaps TRBD2 (7 bases). CDR1 is MDHEN, CDR2 SYDVKM, per germline. The CDR3 consists of 16 residues. V was pared by 7 bases and J by 4 bases, with 19 bases between. The CDR3 region is CASILGGGGSTGELFF. The CDR3, as DNA: TGTGCCAGCATCCTAGGGGGGGGCGGAAGCACCGGGGAGCTGTTTTTT.

The chain recombines TRBV27 with TRBJ2-1; 10 positions match TRBD1. CDR3 length: 16 amino acids. J was trimmed by 4 bases and V by 7 bases; bases with no gene match: 10. Germline V gives CDR1 MNHEY, CDR2 SMNVEV (reference sequence). The CDR3 protein is CASNPRGTGAYNEQFF. DNA for the CDR3: TGTGCCAGCAATCCCCGGGGGACAGGGGCATACAATGAGCAGTTCTTC.

The gene calls are TRBV3-1 (or the pseudogene TRBV3-2) and TRBJ2-4; 8 bases fit TRBD2. The germline gives CDR1 LGHDT, CDR2 YNNKEL (reference sequence). V shed 1 base and J 6 bases; nucleotides not matched to a gene: 8. The length of the CDR3 is 16 residues. This CDR3 is CASSQGAVAGLNIQYF. CDR3 DNA: TGTGCCAGCAGCCAAGGGGCGGTAGCGGGATTAAACATTCAGTACTTC.

This clone was seen only once. The rearrangement links TRBV18 to TRBJ1-1; tentative D call: TRBD1 (5 bases). This CDR3 region has 14 residues. From germline, CDR1 is KGHSH and CDR2 LQKENI. Trimming removed 2 bases at V and 5 bases at J, with 12 bases between. The CDR3 loop is CASSPSGYGTEAFF. CDR3 nucleotides: TGTGCCAGCTCACCATCAGGGTATGGGACTGAAGCTTTCTTT.

The rearrangement joins TRBV2 to TRBJ2-4, with 8 bases aligning to TRBD1. Germline CDR1 and CDR2: SNHLY and FYNNEI. V lost 5 bases and J lost 1; bases outside the gene matches: 4. The CDR3 sequence is 15 residues long. The CDR3 sequence is CASSPDRGAKNIQYF. DNA for the CDR3: TGTGCCAGCAGTCCCGACAGGGGCGCCAAAAACATTCAGTACTTC.

The CDR3: CASSLARASSYEQYF. In DNA form, the CDR3 reads TGTGCCAGCAGTTTAGCCAGGGCTAGCTCCTACGAGCAGTACTTC. V is TRBV28 and J is TRBJ2-7; maybe TRBD1 (5 bases). Between the trimmed V and J ends, which lost 2 bases and 0 bases, there was a span of 11 bases. The CDR3 sequence is 15 residues long. Germline V gene sequence: CDR1 MDHEN, CDR2 SYDVKM.

V and J are TRBV5-1 and TRBJ2-3; TRBD2 is a possible D gene (7 bases). The CDR3 is 17 amino acids. Trimming cost V 4 bases and J 0 bases, with 18 bases left between them. The germline V gene encodes CDR1 SGHRS and CDR2 YFSETQ. CDR3 protein: CASSPIGGAISTDTQYF. CDR3 bases: TGCGCCAGCAGCCCCATTGGGGGGGCGATAAGCACAGATACGCAGTATTTT.

This clone was found once. The gene calls are TRBV3-1 (or the pseudogene TRBV3-2) and TRBJ1-4, with 7 nucleotides matching TRBD1. The germline V gene encodes CDR1 LGHDT and CDR2 YNNKEL (reference sequence). This CDR3 has 16 amino acids. The V and J ends lost 4 bases and 2 bases, in that order; junction bases with no gene match: 7. CDR3 sequence reads: CASSPRRGLTNEKLFF. The CDR3 bases are TGTGCCAGCAGCCCCCGCAGGGGGTTGACTAATGAAAAACTGTTTTTT.

The chain joins TRBV5-1 to TRBJ2-2; 7 positions agree with TRBD1. This CDR3 has 16 amino acids. J gave up 6 bases and V 0 bases, and 8 bases lay outside the gene matches. Per the germline V gene, CDR1 is SGHRS and CDR2 is YFSETQ. DNA of the CDR3: TGCGCCAGCAGCTTGGCCTTGACAGGGTTTTCCGGGGAGCTGTTTTTT. Translation gives CASSLALTGFSGELFF.

The chain couples TRBV19 to TRBJ1-5; D unresolved. This CDR3 is built from 17 residues. Germline CDR1 LNHDA, CDR2 SQIVND (reference sequence). V was cut by 2 bases and J by 9 bases, with 23 bases left in between. The CDR3 spells CASSITMAAARVLPQHF. The DNA of the CDR3 is TGTGCCAGTAGTATAACTATGGCCGCGGCACGGGTACTGCCCCAGCATTTT.

A word on this clone: The same CDR3 also results from other DNA sequences found in this sample. The chain has TRBV2 and TRBJ1-5, with TRBD1 matching over 7 bases. V lost 7 bases, J lost 6 bases, and 6 bases stayed unmatched. Germline assignment: CDR1 SNHLY and CDR2 FYNNEI. The length of the CDR3 is 13 residues. The CDR3 nucleotides read TGTGCCAGCACCGGGACAGTAGGTCAGCCCCAGCATTTT. Translating it yields CASTGTVGQPQHF.

This clone has just one count. The V gene is TRBV2, the J gene TRBJ1-5; D is unresolved. This CDR3 region has 16 residues. Trimming removed 1 base at V and 2 bases at J, with 12 bases between. Germline-derived CDR1 and CDR2 are SNHLY and FYNNEI. This chain's CDR3 is CASSEGLRGGNQPQHF. The CDR3 DNA sequence: TGTGCCAGCAGTGAAGGTTTGCGGGGTGGCAATCAGCCCCAGCATTTT.

V is TRBV6-4 and J is TRBJ2-3; the match to TRBD1 covers 8 bases. The CDR3 loop spans 17 amino acids. V shed 7 bases and J 2 bases; nucleotides not matched to a gene: 14. Germline CDR1 reads MRHNA; CDR2 reads SNTAGT. The CDR3 reads CASIYVEPGGITDTQYF. CDR3 DNA sequence: TGTGCCAGCATATACGTCGAGCCAGGGGGCATCACAGATACGCAGTATTTT.

The chain links TRBV28 to TRBJ2-6, with 13 bases matching TRBD2. The V segment lost 6 bases and the J segment 4 bases; nucleotides outside the gene matches: 9. Germline loops: CDR1 MDHEN, CDR2 SYDVKM. The CDR3 consists of 18 residues. CDR3 in DNA: TGTGCCAGCAGCCCGGGACTAGCGGGGTCTCGGGGGGCCAACGTCCTGACTTTC. This sequence encodes CASSPGLAGSRGANVLTF. The variable domain in full, with the rest retrieved from reference TRBV28 and TRBJ2-6, is DVKVTQSSRYLVKRTGEKVFLECVQDMDHENMFWYRQDPGLGLRLIYFSYDVKMKEKGDIPEGYSVSREKKERFSLILESASTNQTSMYLCASSPGLAGSRGANVLTFGAGSRLTVL.

The chain carries TRBV18 and TRBJ1-1, with 7 nucleotides matching TRBD1. Trimming removed 1 base from V and 5 bases from J; junction bases left unmatched: 10. The CDR3 runs 16 residues. Germline CDR1 reads KGHSH; CDR2 reads LQKENI. The CDR3 here is CASSPLTGELGTEAFF. Here the CDR3 DNA reads TGTGCCAGCTCACCACTCACAGGGGAATTAGGTACTGAAGCTTTCTTT.

The CDR3 sequence: CASRTQTGTNEKLFF. The CDR3, as DNA: TGTGCCAGCAGGACCCAGACAGGGACAAATGAAAAACTGTTTTTT. The chain employs TRBV27 and TRBJ1-4; 7 nucleotides agree with TRBD1. CDR1 MNHEY and CDR2 SMNVEV come from the germline V gene (reference sequence). V dropped 6 bases and J dropped 5; count of bases not matched to a gene: 9. This CDR3 region has 15 residues.

The genes are TRBV11-2 and TRBJ2-2; 7 bases are shared with TRBD2. Germline V lookup: CDR1 SGHAT, CDR2 FQNNGV. This CDR3 comprises 15 residues. V trimming: 3 bases; J trimming: 4 bases; junction bases outside the gene matches: 5. This CDR3 is CASSLGDYSTGELFF. DNA of the CDR3: TGTGCCAGCAGCTTGGGGGACTACAGCACCGGGGAGCTGTTTTTT.

This clone was recorded once. The genes are TRBV5-6 and TRBJ1-1; D remains unclear. The CDR3 is 16 residues long. Germline CDR1 SGHDT, CDR2 YYEEEE. Trimming took 0 bases from V and 0 from J, leaving 12 bases between them. DNA of the CDR3: TGTGCCAGCAGCTTGGAAGCCCACAGCATGAACACTGAAGCTTTCTTT. This sequence encodes CASSLEAHSMNTEAFF.

The V gene is TRBV2, the J gene TRBJ1-5; the D gene is possibly TRBD1 (5 bases). This CDR3 contains 15 residues. The germline V gene has CDR1 SNHLY and CDR2 FYNNEI. V was pared by 3 bases and J by 2 bases, with 11 bases between. CDR3 bases: TGTGCCAGCAGTGATTCAGGGCTTGGCAATCAGCCCCAGCATTTT. This translates into CASSDSGLGNQPQHF.

In regard to this clone: The same CDR3 also results from other DNA sequences found in this sample. The CDR3 sequence: CASSSYNEQFF. CDR3 DNA sequence: TGTGCCAGCTCTAGCTACAATGAGCAGTTCTTC. The J gene is TRBJ2-1, the V gene TRBV2, with D unresolved. From germline, CDR1 is SNHLY and CDR2 FYNNEI. Trimming cost V 8 bases and J 3 bases, with 5 bases left between them. This CDR3 has 11 residues. The full variable domain, with the rest looked up from reference TRBV2 and TRBJ2-1, is EPEVTQTPSHQVTQMGQEVILRCVPISNHLYFYWYRQILGQKVEFLVSFYNNEISEKSEIFDDQFSVERPDGSNFTLKIRSTKLEDSAMYFCASSSYNEQFFGPGTRLTVL.

The chain links TRBV5-6 to TRBJ2-7; 7 positions agree with TRBD2. V lost 4 bases, J lost 6 bases, and 10 bases stayed unmatched. CDR1 is SGHDT, CDR2 YYEEEE, per germline. The CDR3 extends over 14 amino acids. CDR3 DNA sequence: TGTGCCAGCAGCCACGGACTAGAGGTTGGCGAGCAGTACTTC. This sequence encodes CASSHGLEVGEQYF. Supplemented by reference TRBV5-6 and TRBJ2-7, the full variable domain reads DAGVTQSPTHLIKTRGQQVTLRCSPKSGHDTVSWYQQALGQGPQFIFQYYEEEERQRGNFPDRFSGHQFPNYSSELNVNALLLGDSALYLCASSHGLEVGEQYFGPGTRLTVT.

The chain combines TRBV14 with TRBJ1-2; possible D gene TRBD1, 6 bases. Germline V gives CDR1 SGHDN, CDR2 FVKESK. The CDR3 has 16 amino acids. Deletions cut 4 bases from V and 0 bases from J, with 15 bases between. The CDR3 region has the DNA TGTGCCAGCAGCCCCGGGACACTCCTGACTAACTATGGCTACACCTTC. It yields the protein CASSPGTLLTNYGYTF.

The V gene is TRBV3-1 (or the pseudogene TRBV3-2), the J gene TRBJ2-2; 9 bases agree with TRBD1. Germline lookup yields CDR1 LGHDT and CDR2 YNNKEL (reference sequence). This CDR3 region has 17 residues. V lost 3 bases, J lost 4 bases, and 9 bases stayed unmatched. As DNA, the CDR3 is TGTGCCAGCAGCCAGGTCCCGGGACAGGGAAGCACCGGGGAGCTGTTTTTT. Its translation: CASSQVPGQGSTGELFF.

This rearrangement joins TRBV24-1 to TRBJ1-2; D unclear. The CDR3 totals 11 residues. Per germline, CDR1 KGHDR and CDR2 SFDVKD. Trimming left V 1 base short and J 8 bases short, with 4 bases between. The CDR3 region is CATSDFLGYTF. The DNA of the CDR3 is TGTGCCACCAGTGATTTCCTCGGCTACACCTTC.